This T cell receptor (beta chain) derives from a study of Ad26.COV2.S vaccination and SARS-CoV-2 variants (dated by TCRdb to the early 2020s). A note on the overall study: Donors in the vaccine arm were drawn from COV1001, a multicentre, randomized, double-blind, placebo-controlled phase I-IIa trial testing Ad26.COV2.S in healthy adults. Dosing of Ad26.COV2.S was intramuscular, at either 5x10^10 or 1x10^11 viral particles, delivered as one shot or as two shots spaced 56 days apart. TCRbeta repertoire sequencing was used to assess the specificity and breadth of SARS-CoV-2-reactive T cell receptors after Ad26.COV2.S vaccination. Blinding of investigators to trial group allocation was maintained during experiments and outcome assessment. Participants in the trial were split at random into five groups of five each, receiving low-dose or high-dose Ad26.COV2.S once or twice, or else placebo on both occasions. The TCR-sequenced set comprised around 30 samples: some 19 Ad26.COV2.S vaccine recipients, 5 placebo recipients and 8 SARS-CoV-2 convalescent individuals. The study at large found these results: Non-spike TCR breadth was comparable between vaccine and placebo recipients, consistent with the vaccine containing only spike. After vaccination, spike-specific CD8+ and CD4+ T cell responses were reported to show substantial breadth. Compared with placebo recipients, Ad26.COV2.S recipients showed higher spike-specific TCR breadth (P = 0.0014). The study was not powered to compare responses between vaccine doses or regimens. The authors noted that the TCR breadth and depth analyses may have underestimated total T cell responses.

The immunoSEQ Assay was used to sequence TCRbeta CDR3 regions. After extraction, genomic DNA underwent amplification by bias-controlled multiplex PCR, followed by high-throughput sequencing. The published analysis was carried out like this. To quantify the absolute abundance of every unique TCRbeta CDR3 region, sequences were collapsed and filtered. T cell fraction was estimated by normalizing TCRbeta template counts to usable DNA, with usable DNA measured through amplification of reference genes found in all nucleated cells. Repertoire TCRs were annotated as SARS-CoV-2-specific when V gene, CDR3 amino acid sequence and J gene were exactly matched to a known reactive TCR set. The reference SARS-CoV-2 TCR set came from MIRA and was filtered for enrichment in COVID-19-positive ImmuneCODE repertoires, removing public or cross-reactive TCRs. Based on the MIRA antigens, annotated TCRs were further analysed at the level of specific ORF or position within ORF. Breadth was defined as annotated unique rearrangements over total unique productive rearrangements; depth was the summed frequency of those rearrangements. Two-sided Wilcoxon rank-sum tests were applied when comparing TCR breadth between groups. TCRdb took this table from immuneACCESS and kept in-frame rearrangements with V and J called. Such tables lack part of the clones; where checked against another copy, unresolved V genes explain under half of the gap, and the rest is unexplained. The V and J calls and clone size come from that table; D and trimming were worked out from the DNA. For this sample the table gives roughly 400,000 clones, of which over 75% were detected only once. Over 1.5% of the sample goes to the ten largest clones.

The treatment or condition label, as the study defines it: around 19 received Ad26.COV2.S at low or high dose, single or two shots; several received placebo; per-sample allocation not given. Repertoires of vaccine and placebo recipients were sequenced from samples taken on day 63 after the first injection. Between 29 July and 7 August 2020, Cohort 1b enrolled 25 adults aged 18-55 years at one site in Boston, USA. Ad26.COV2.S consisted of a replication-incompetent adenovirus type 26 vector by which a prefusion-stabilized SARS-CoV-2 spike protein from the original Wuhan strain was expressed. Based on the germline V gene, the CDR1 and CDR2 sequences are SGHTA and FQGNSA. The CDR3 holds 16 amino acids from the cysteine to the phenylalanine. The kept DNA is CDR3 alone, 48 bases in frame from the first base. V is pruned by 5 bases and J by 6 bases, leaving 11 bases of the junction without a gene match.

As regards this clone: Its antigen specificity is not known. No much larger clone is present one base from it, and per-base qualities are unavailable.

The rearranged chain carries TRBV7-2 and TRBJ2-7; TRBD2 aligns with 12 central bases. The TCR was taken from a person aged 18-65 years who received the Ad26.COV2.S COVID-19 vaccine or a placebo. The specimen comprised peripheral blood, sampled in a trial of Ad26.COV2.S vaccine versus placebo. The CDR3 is CASSQLPLAGGTEQYF. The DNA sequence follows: TGTGCCAGCAGCCAACTCCCACTAGCGGGAGGTACCGAGCAGTACTTC.